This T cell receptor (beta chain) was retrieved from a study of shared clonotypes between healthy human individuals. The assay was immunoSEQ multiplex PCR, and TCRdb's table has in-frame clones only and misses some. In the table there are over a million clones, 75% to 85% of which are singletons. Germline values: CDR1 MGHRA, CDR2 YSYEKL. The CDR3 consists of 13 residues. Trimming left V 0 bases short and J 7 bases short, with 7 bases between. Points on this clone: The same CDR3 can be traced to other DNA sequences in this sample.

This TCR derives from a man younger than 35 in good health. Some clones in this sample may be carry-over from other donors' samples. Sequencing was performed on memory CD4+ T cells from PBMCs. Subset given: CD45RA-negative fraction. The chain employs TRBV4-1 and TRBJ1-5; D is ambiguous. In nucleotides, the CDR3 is TGCGCCAGCAGCCAAGATCCGATCCAGCCCCAGCATTTT. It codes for CASSQDPIQPQHF.